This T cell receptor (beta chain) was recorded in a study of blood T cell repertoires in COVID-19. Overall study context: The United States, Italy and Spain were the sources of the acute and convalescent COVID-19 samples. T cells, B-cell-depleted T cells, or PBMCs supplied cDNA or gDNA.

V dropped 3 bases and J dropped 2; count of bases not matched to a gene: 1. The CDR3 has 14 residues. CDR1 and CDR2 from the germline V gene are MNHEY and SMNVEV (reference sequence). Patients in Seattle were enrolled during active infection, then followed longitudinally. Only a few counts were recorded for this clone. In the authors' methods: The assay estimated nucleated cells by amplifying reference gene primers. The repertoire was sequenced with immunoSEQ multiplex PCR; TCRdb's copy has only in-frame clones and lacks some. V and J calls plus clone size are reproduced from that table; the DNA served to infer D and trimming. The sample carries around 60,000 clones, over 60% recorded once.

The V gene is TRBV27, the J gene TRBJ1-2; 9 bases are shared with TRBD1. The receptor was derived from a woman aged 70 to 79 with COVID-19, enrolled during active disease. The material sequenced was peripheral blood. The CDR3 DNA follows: TGTGCCAGCAGTTTCGGACAGGGGAACTATGGCTACACCTTC. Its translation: CASSFGQGNYGYTF.